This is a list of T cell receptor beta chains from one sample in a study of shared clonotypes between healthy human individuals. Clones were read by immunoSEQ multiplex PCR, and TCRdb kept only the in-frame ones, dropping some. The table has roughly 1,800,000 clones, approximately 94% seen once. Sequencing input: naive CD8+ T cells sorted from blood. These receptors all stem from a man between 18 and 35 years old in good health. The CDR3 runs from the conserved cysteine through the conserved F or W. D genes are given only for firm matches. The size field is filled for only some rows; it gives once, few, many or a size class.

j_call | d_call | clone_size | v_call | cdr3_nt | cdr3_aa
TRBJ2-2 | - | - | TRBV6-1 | TGTGCCAGCGTGGGCGGGGTGACAACCGGGGAGCTGTTTTTT | CASVGGVTTGELFF
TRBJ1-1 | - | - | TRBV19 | TGTGCCAGTAGTTCAACAGGGGAAGCTTTCTTT | CASSSTGEAFF
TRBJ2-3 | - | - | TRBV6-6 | TGTGCCAGCAGTTATGGACCGGATACGCAGTATTTT | CASSYGPDTQYF
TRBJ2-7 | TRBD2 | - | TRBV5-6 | TGTGCCAGCAGCTTGGTGGGGGAGGGAGCCTCCTACGAGCAGTACTTC | CASSLVGEGASYEQYF
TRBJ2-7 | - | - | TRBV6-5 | TGTGCCACCGAGACTAGTCGAAGCTCCTACGAGCAGTACTTC | CATETSRSSYEQYF
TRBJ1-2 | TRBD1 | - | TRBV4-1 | TGCGCCAGCAGCCAAGTGGGACAGGCGGGCGAGCATGGCTACACCTTC | CASSQVGQAGEHGYTF
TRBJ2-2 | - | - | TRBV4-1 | TGCGCCAGCAGCCAAGATATGGGGGACACCGGGGAGCTGTTTTTT | CASSQDMGDTGELFF
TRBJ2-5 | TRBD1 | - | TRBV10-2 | TGCGCCAGCAGCCGGGACAGGGGGGGAAAAGAGACCCAGTACTTC | CASSRDRGGKETQYF
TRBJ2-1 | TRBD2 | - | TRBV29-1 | TGCAGCGTTGAACCAACTAGCGGGGCGACTTACAATGAGCAGTTCTTC | CSVEPTSGATYNEQFF
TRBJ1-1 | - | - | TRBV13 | TGTGCCAGCAGCTTTCAGATGAACACTGAAGCTTTCTTT | CASSFQMNTEAFF
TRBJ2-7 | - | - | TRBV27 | TGTGCCAGCAGCCTTTTGGGGCAGGGAGTTAGGGAGCAGTACTTC | CASSLLGQGVREQYF
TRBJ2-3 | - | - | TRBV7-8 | TGTGCCAGCAGCTCGCACACAGATACGCAGTATTTT | CASSSHTDTQYF
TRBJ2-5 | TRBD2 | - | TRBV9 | TGTGCCAGCAGTCTCGTCGGACTAGCGGGGGAGGAGACCCAGTACTTC | CASSLVGLAGEETQYF
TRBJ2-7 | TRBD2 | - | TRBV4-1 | TGCGCCAGCAGCCCTCGACTAGCGGGCCCCGAGCAGTACTTC | CASSPRLAGPEQYF
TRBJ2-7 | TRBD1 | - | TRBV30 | TGTGCCTGGCTTGGACAGGGAAGAGACGAGCAGTACTTC | CAWLGQGRDEQYF
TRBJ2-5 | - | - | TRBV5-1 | TGCGCCAGCAGCTTCTTACAAGGATTAATCAAAGAGACCCAGTACTTC | CASSFLQGLIKETQYF
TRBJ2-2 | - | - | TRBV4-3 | TGCGCCAGCAGCCAAGGGGGCCATTACACCGGGGAGCTGTTTTTT | CASSQGGHYTGELFF
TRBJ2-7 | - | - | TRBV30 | TGTGCCTGGGACCTACAGGGAGGGGTTCGTAACGAGCAGTACTTC | CAWDLQGGVRNEQYF
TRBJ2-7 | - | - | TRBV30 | TGTGCCTGGAGTCCGGCCGGGGACGAGCAGTACTTC | CAWSPAGDEQYF
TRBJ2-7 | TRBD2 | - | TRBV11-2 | TGTGCCACGGGGGGGACCCCCAGGGGCGAGCAGTACTTC | CATGGTPRGEQYF
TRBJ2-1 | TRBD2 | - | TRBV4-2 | TGTGCCAGCAGCCAATATTGGGCGAGCGGGGGATTCGCGCCCGCCCCTAGCAATGAGCAGTTCTTC | CASSQYWASGGFAPAPSNEQFF
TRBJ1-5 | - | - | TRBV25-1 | TGTGCCAGCAGTGAATCTGGGGCCGGTCAGCCCCAGCATTTT | CASSESGAGQPQHF
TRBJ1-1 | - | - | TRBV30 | TGTGCCTGGAGGGTGGAGGCCCTAGCTTTCTTT | CAWRVEALAFF
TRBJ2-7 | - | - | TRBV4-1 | TGCGCCAGCAGCCAAGGCCGTTCATTGTCCTACGAGCAGTACTTC | CASSQGRSLSYEQYF
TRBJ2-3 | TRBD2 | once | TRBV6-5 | TGTGCCAGCAGTTACGCGGGGGACGGCACAGATACGCAGTATTTT | CASSYAGDGTDTQYF
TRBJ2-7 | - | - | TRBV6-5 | TGTGCCAGCAGTTCTTACAGGGAAGAACGTAGCTACGAGCAGTACTTC | CASSSYREERSYEQYF
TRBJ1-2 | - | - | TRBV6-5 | TGTGCCAGCAACTCAATAAGTGGGTTTTCTGGCTACACCTTC | CASNSISGFSGYTF
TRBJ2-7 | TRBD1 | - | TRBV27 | TGTGCCAGCAGTCCCCTGGGGACAGGGGGCGACCACGAGCAGTACTTC | CASSPLGTGGDHEQYF
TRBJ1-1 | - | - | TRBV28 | TGTGCCAGCAGTTTAAGGCAGGGGTACGGCGGGGGCACTGAAGCTTTCTTT | CASSLRQGYGGGTEAFF
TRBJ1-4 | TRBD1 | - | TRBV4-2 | TGTGCCAGCAGCCAGTCGACAGGGCTTTCGGGAAAACTGTTTTTT | CASSQSTGLSGKLFF
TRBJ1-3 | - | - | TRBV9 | TGTGCCAGCAGCGTTAGTTGGGGGGGAGACTTGGCCACCGGCACCATATATTTT | CASSVSWGGDLATGTIYF
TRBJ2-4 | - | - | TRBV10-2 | TGCGCCAGCAGTGAGTTGGGCCTAGGTGGCATTCAGTACTTC | CASSELGLGGIQYF
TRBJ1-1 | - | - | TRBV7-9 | TGTGCCAGCAGCTTAGACCCCACAGGGTCTCGCACTGAAGCTTTCTTT | CASSLDPTGSRTEAFF
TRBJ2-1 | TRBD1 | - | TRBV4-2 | TGTGCCAGCAGCCAAGATCTGGAGACAGGGATACGAAATGAGCAGTTCTTC | CASSQDLETGIRNEQFF
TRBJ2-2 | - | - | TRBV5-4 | TGTGCCAGCAGCTTGGGCGGCGGGGAGCTGTTTTTT | CASSLGGGELFF
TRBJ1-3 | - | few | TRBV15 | TGTGCCACCAGCAGGAGGGTAGACTCTCCAGGAAACACCATATATTTT | CATSRRVDSPGNTIYF
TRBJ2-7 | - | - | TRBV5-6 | TGTGCCAGCATGACAGGCTCCTACGAGCAGTACTTC | CASMTGSYEQYF
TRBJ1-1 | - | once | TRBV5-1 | TGCGCCAGCAGCCCTAGGAGGGTGGGGACGGCTGGAGGGGGAACTGAAGCTTTCTTT | CASSPRRVGTAGGGTEAFF
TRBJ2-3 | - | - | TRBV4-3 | TGCGCCAGCAGCCCAACCAGCGGGTCTACAGCGGATACGCAGTATTTT | CASSPTSGSTADTQYF
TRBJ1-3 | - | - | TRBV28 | TGTGCCAGCCGGTTCGGGGGGCTCGCTGGAAACACCATATATTTT | CASRFGGLAGNTIYF
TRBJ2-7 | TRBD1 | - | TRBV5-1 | TGCGCCAGCAGCCGGACAGGCTCCTACGAGCAGTACTTC | CASSRTGSYEQYF
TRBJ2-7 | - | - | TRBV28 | TGTGCCAGCAGCCCCACGGACCGCGGGAATGCGGAGCAGTACTTC | CASSPTDRGNAEQYF
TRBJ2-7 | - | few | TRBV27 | TGTGCCAGCAGTTTTGGGGACGAGCAGTACTTC | CASSFGDEQYF
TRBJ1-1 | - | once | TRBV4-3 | TGCGCCAGCAGCTTTAACACTGACGGAAACACTGAAGCTTTCTTT | CASSFNTDGNTEAFF
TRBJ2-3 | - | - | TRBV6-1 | TGTGCCAGCAGGGACCCGGGGTCAGATACGCAGTATTTT | CASRDPGSDTQYF
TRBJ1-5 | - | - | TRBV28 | TGTGCCAGCAGTTTGACTCTTGCTGGCAATCAGCCCCAGCATTTT | CASSLTLAGNQPQHF
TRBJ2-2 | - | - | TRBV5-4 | TGTGCCAGCAGCTCGGACCTGTCCGGGGAGCTGTTTTTT | CASSSDLSGELFF
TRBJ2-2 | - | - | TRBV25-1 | TGTGCCAGCAGTGAATATAGGGCGGGCCTCACCGGGGAGCTGTTTTTT | CASSEYRAGLTGELFF